The T cell receptor (beta chain) described here comes from a study of T cell changes during pregnancy in multiple sclerosis. Trimming removed 1 base from V and 4 bases from J, with 17 bases in between. Per germline, CDR1 MNHNS and CDR2 SASEGT. The CDR3 spans 17 residues. Here immunoSEQ multiplex PCR was the method, and the copy in TCRdb shows in-frame clones only, minus some. The top ten hold more than 7.5% of the sample, which has under 25,000 clones, roughly 90% seen once. The sample here was CD8+ T cells from peripheral blood mononuclear cells, taken after pregnancy. The TCR sequence derives from a female donor with multiple sclerosis, enrolled in a pregnancy study. The chain combines TRBV6-1 with TRBJ1-5; D not certain. DNA of the CDR3: TGTGCCAGCAGTGAAGAGTCAGCGACCGGTGGGAATCAGCCCCAGCATTTT. Its protein product is CASSEESATGGNQPQHF.